What follows are 13 T cell receptor beta chains derived from one specimen sequenced in a study of shared T cell receptors in the human thymus. TCRdb keeps only in-frame clones here, not all; method: immunoSEQ multiplex PCR. The sample lists hundreds of thousands of clones, approximately 87% occurring once. In addition, the sample was reused for a study of human thymus T cells.

Specimen: thymocytes. These receptors all stem from a boy in the first two years of life with a congenital heart defect.

The genes are TRBV10-3 and TRBJ1-3; 8 nucleotides agree with TRBD1. Germline CDR1 and CDR2: ENHRY and SYGVKD. This CDR3 is built from 16 residues. J gave up 4 bases and V 4 bases, and 9 bases lay outside the gene matches. The CDR3 protein is CAISGDSTGEGNTIYF. In DNA form, the CDR3 reads TGTGCCATCAGTGGAGACTCGACAGGGGAGGGAAACACCATATATTTT.

For the CDR3, the DNA is TGTGCCAGCAGTCCCGCAGGTTATAGCAATCAGCCCCAGCATTTT. Translated: CASSPAGYSNQPQHF. The gene calls are TRBV6-5 and TRBJ1-5; unclear D gene. In germline, CDR1 is MNHEY, CDR2 SVGAGI. The CDR3 consists of 15 residues. Trimming left V 5 bases short and J 0 bases short, with 11 bases between.

J is TRBJ2-5 and V is TRBV5-1, with 7 positions matching TRBD1. The J call may be incorrect, as the DNA end agrees better with TRBJ2-7. This CDR3 has 15 residues. Per the germline V gene, CDR1 is SGHRS and CDR2 is YFSETQ. In DNA, the CDR3 is TGCGCCAGCAGCTCCCTCGACAGGGTGAGGTACGAGCAGTACTTC. It codes for CASSSLDRVRYEQYF.

This clone was recorded a few times. The chain is built from TRBV5-6 and TRBJ2-1; 8 nucleotides align to TRBD1. Looked up from germline, CDR1 is SGHDT and CDR2 is YYEEEE. CDR3 length: 15 residues. The ends lost 4 bases at V and 4 bases at J; junction bases unmatched: 7. The CDR3 nucleotides read TGTGCCAGCAGCACCGGGACAGGTTTGTACAATGAGCAGTTCTTC. As protein: CASSTGTGLYNEQFF.

This chain joins TRBV18 and TRBJ1-2; 10 nucleotides align to TRBD1. The length of the CDR3 is 15 residues. J lost 2 bases, V lost 4 bases, and 4 bases had no gene match. Germline V gene data show CDR1 as KGHSH and CDR2 as LQKENI. The CDR3 DNA is TGTGCCAGCTCACTACCGGGACAGGGGAACTATGGCTACACCTTC. Its protein is CASSLPGQGNYGYTF.

This clone has just one count. The V and J genes are TRBV28 and TRBJ1-6; D call uncertain. Germline V gene data show CDR1 as MDHEN and CDR2 as SYDVKM. The CDR3 has 15 amino acids. Trimming pared 8 bases from V and 13 bases from J, leaving 24 bases between. The CDR3 sequence is CASAPGWPVVGPLHF. CDR3 DNA: TGTGCCAGCGCCCCGGGGTGGCCGGTGGTAGGTCCCCTCCACTTT.

This rearrangement joins TRBV11-2 to TRBJ2-5, with 11 nucleotides matching TRBD1. With 3 bases clipped from V and 5 bases from J, the junction kept 5 bases outside the gene matches. Germline loops: CDR1 SGHAT, CDR2 FQNNGV. The CDR3 length is 15 residues. The CDR3 reads CASSFGQGAWETQYF. The CDR3 DNA reads TGTGCCAGCAGCTTTGGACAGGGGGCTTGGGAGACCCAGTACTTC.

The CDR3 DNA reads as TGTGCCAGCAGCTCCGAAGGGACAGGGTGGAACGAGCAGTACTTC. It encodes CASSSEGTGWNEQYF. V gene TRBV11-2 combines with J gene TRBJ2-7, with 9 bases identical to TRBD1. The J segment lost 5 bases and the V segment lost 4 bases, leaving 9 bases of the junction unmatched. CDR1 SGHAT and CDR2 FQNNGV come from the germline V gene. The CDR3 runs to 15 residues. Based on the CDR3 plus reference TRBV11-2 and TRBJ2-7, the full variable domain is EAGVAQSPRYKIIEKRQSVAFWCNPISGHATLYWYQQILGQGPKLLIQFQNNGVVDDSQLPKDRFSAERLKGVDSTLKIQPAKLEDSAVYLCASSSEGTGWNEQYFGPGTRLTVT.

The gene calls are TRBV28 and TRBJ1-1; weak D call: TRBD1 (6 bases). The CDR3 spans 14 residues. The ends were cut back, 10 bases at V and 5 bases at J, with 20 bases in the middle. Looked up from germline, CDR1 is MDHEN and CDR2 is SYDVKM. The CDR3 spells CATGADSRWTEAFF. For the CDR3, the DNA is TGTGCCACCGGGGCGGACAGTCGGTGGACTGAAGCTTTCTTT.

This clone was detected only a few times. V and J are TRBV7-7 and TRBJ1-5; 7 bases agree with TRBD1. Germline trimming cut 5 bases from V and 0 bases from J; bases unmatched to any gene: 4. The CDR3 spans 15 residues. Germline values: CDR1 SSHAT, CDR2 FNYEAQ (reference sequence). The CDR3 DNA is TGTGCCAGCAGCGTGGACAGGTATAGCAATCAGCCCCAGCATTTT. This translates into CASSVDRYSNQPQHF.

This sequence joins TRBV4-1 and TRBJ2-1; 9 nucleotides line up with TRBD1. V shed 5 bases and J 5 bases; nucleotides not matched to a gene: 10. The CDR3 length is 16 residues. Looked up from germline, CDR1 is MGHRA and CDR2 is YSYEKL. Here the CDR3 reads CASSDTGTGSDNEQFF. The CDR3 DNA reads TGCGCCAGCAGCGACACTGGGACAGGGTCAGACAATGAGCAGTTCTTC.

The chain combines TRBV2 with TRBJ2-5; TRBD1 matches 7 bases. The DNA matches TRBJ2-7 better at its end, which makes the J call doubtful. Germline V lookup: CDR1 SNHLY, CDR2 FYNNEI. The CDR3 runs 14 residues. The CDR3 reads CASSVTGSFYEQYF. The DNA of the CDR3 is TGTGCCAGCAGCGTGACAGGGTCCTTCTACGAGCAGTACTTC.

The chain couples TRBV6-6 to TRBJ2-7; D call uncertain. Looked up from germline, CDR1 is MNHNY and CDR2 is SVGAGI (reference sequence). V was cut by 2 bases and J by 2 bases, with 10 bases left in between. The CDR3 spans 14 residues. In DNA form, the CDR3 reads TGTGCCAGCAGTTACCCAGGCAAGACCTACGAGCAGTACTTC. It translates to CASSYPGKTYEQYF.